This T cell receptor (beta chain) was identified in a study of blood T cells in healthy people across ages. Study-wide results and caveats: While age rose, TCR beta diversity per million T cells dropped in a roughly linear way. Naive CD4+ cells and diversity were both higher in long-lived donors than in aged donors. One million T cells yielded diversity estimates that were considered underestimates.

V dropped 4 bases and J dropped 2 bases, with 15 bases sitting between them. This CDR3 has 14 residues. Per germline, CDR1 DFQATT and CDR2 SNEGSKA (reference sequence). Combining a sample-barcoded 5' primer with a J-beta primer mix, a second PCR ran for about 6 to 11 cycles. TCRdb re-analysed the 5' RACE reads in MiXCR, keeping a single row per CDR3 protein. The sample has 650,000 to 900,000 distinct CDR3 sequences; around 68% are singletons. A note on this clonotype: Its antigen is currently unknown.

Peripheral blood was drawn, ten milliliters per donor. The rearrangement joins TRBV20-1 to TRBJ2-7; possible D gene TRBD1, 6 bases. The source is a man aged 30-40 years in good health. Specimen: blood. The CDR3 DNA reads as TGCAGTGCTAAACGGGACATTGGCACCTACGAGCAGTACTTC. It codes for CSAKRDIGTYEQYF.